This is a list of T cell receptor beta chains from one sample in a study of cytomegalovirus exposure and HLA in healthy donors. Repertoires were generated with immunoSEQ multiplex PCR, while TCRdb's copy carries only in-frame clones and drops some. The sample has about 200,000 clones; less than 85% are singletons. The material sequenced was PBMCs. Every receptor here comes from a girl aged 5 to 17 in good health and CMV-seropositive. Each CDR3 is given with its conserved first and last residue. A D gene is named only where the DNA matches it firmly. Rows give clone size only sometimes, using once, few, many, or a class for an expanded clone.

j_call,d_call,cdr3_length,clone_size,v_call,cdr3_aa,cdr3_nt
TRBJ2-1,-,13,-,TRBV4-3,CASSADSYNEQFF,TGCGCCAGCAGCGCCGACAGTTACAATGAGCAGTTCTTC
TRBJ2-3,TRBD2,15,-,TRBV6-6,CASNIAGGSTDTQYF,TGTGCCAGCAACATAGCGGGGGGAAGCACAGATACGCAGTATTTT
TRBJ2-3,TRBD2,18,-,TRBV4-3,CASSQGGSGGGSTDTQYF,TGCGCCAGCAGCCAAGGGGGTAGCGGGGGGGGCAGCACAGATACGCAGTATTTT
TRBJ2-7,-,14,-,TRBV6-9,CASQSKTRIYEQYF,TGTGCCAGCCAATCCAAGACTCGGATCTACGAGCAGTACTTC
TRBJ1-4,-,12,-,TRBV29-1,CSVEGGGEKLFF,TGCAGCGTTGAAGGTGGAGGGGAAAAACTGTTTTTT
TRBJ2-7,-,14,-,TRBV7-9,CASSLTEASYEQYF,TGTGCCAGCAGCTTGACAGAAGCCAGCTACGAGCAGTACTTC
TRBJ2-7,TRBD2,15,-,TRBV7-8,CASSPGLAGGYEQYF,TGTGCCAGCAGCCCCGGACTAGCGGGGGGCTACGAGCAGTACTTC
TRBJ2-3,TRBD1,13,-,TRBV2,CASRTGGGDTQYF,TGTGCCAGCAGGACAGGGGGCGGGGATACGCAGTATTTT
TRBJ1-1,-,13,-,TRBV6-4,CASRGQPNTEAFF,TGTGCCAGCCGGGGACAACCGAACACTGAAGCTTTCTTT
TRBJ2-2,TRBD1,18,-,TRBV9,CASSVARGGGLNTGELFF,TGTGCCAGCAGCGTAGCTAGAGGGGGCGGGTTGAACACCGGGGAGCTGTTTTTT
TRBJ2-6,TRBD1,19,-,TRBV5-5,CASSLRFGQGAHGANVLTF,TGTGCCAGCAGCTTGCGGTTCGGGCAGGGGGCGCATGGGGCCAACGTCCTGACTTTC
TRBJ1-2,-,19,-,TRBV4-1,CASSQDSPLWTRSNYGYTF,TGCGCCAGCAGCCAAGATTCCCCCCTTTGGACAAGATCTAACTATGGCTACACCTTC
TRBJ1-2,TRBD1,15,-,TRBV9,CASSVGTGSQGGYTF,TGTGCCAGCAGCGTCGGGACAGGGTCCCAAGGCGGCTACACCTTC
TRBJ2-2,TRBD2,16,once,TRBV18,CASSPVAGANTGELFF,TGTGCCAGCTCACCAGTGGCGGGGGCGAACACCGGGGAGCTGTTTTTT
TRBJ1-1,-,12,-,TRBV30,CAWGEGTAEAFF,TGTGCCTGGGGGGAGGGGACCGCTGAAGCTTTCTTT
TRBJ1-5,-,15,-,TRBV4-1,CASSQEGAGDQPQHF,TGCGCCAGCAGCCAAGAGGGGGCAGGAGATCAGCCCCAGCATTTT
TRBJ2-7,-,14,few,TRBV12-5,CASGLAVGSYEQYF,TGTGCTAGTGGTTTGGCGGTAGGGAGCTACGAGCAGTACTTC
TRBJ1-1,TRBD1,15,-,TRBV6-6,CASRSLLTGGTEAFF,TGTGCCAGCAGGTCCTTACTTACAGGGGGCACTGAAGCTTTCTTT
TRBJ1-3,-,16,few,TRBV19,CASSALRGSEGNTIYF,TGTGCCAGTAGTGCCCTACGAGGGAGCGAGGGAAACACCATATATTTT
TRBJ2-5,TRBD1,16,-,TRBV27,CASTPTQGAKWETQYF,TGTGCCAGCACCCCTACACAGGGGGCTAAATGGGAGACCCAGTACTTC
TRBJ2-7,-,16,-,TRBV4-1,CASSQDLRTDLYEQYF,TGCGCCAGCAGCCAAGACCTCCGGACAGATCTATACGAGCAGTACTTC
TRBJ1-2,-,13,-,TRBV12-5,CASGSSWNYGYTF,TGTGCTAGTGGTTCTAGTTGGAACTATGGCTACACCTTC
TRBJ2-2,TRBD2,17,-,TRBV5-4,CASSSDQRGWVTGELFF,TGTGCCAGCAGCTCTGACCAGCGGGGGTGGGTCACCGGGGAGCTGTTTTTT
TRBJ2-1,-,17,-,TRBV14,CASSPDIRDRWSNEQFF,TGTGCCAGCAGTCCCGATATAAGAGACAGGTGGAGCAATGAGCAGTTCTTC
TRBJ1-2,-,16,-,TRBV14,CASSQGTGAGHYGYTF,TGTGCCAGTAGCCAAGGAACGGGAGCAGGGCACTATGGCTACACCTTC
TRBJ1-1,-,15,-,TRBV4-1,CASSQAELVNTEAFF,TGCGCCAGCAGCCAAGCGGAGCTAGTGAACACTGAAGCTTTCTTT
TRBJ1-6,-,14,-,TRBV9,CASSVGQEGSPPHF,TGTGCCAGCAGCGTAGGGCAGGAGGGTTCACCCCCCCACTTT
TRBJ1-5,-,15,-,TRBV28,CASTRRAGVTQPQHF,TGTGCCAGTACCAGGCGGGCAGGGGTTACTCAGCCCCAGCATTTT
TRBJ1-2,TRBD1,15,-,TRBV5-4,CASSLAGTGGCGYTF,TGTGCCAGCAGCTTGGCCGGGACAGGGGGATGTGGCTACACCTTC
TRBJ1-5,-,14,-,TRBV18,CASSPLGGGEPQHF,TGTGCCAGCTCACCTCTCGGGGGGGGAGAGCCCCAGCATTTT
TRBJ2-7,-,14,-,TRBV10-3,CAITSGLNSYEQYF,TGTGCCATCACCTCGGGACTGAACTCCTACGAGCAGTACTTC
TRBJ2-1,-,13,-,TRBV7-8,CASSLRTEGEQFF,TGTGCCAGCAGCTTGCGCACTGAGGGTGAGCAGTTCTTC
TRBJ2-5,-,14,-,TRBV7-2,CASSLAGGQETQYF,TGTGCCAGCAGCTTAGCAGGGGGCCAAGAGACCCAGTACTTC
TRBJ1-1,-,15,-,TRBV4-1,CASSQVQGWGTEAFF,TGCGCCAGCAGCCAAGTGCAGGGGTGGGGGACTGAAGCTTTCTTT
TRBJ1-1,-,15,-,TRBV7-2,CASSTAWKGDTEAFF,TGTGCCAGCAGCACGGCTTGGAAAGGGGACACTGAAGCTTTCTTT
TRBJ2-5,TRBD2,16,-,TRBV4-1,CASSRASGGLIETQYF,TGCGCCAGCAGCAGGGCTAGCGGGGGGCTCATCGAGACCCAGTACTTC
TRBJ1-5,-,14,-,TRBV6-5,CASSRQRSNQPQHF,TGTGCCAGCAGTCGACAGCGTAGCAATCAGCCCCAGCATTTT
TRBJ2-1,-,14,-,TRBV29-1,CSVAGTPTGHEQFF,TGCAGCGTTGCGGGGACGCCTACAGGGCATGAGCAGTTCTTC
TRBJ2-7,-,16,few,TRBV5-6,CASSLDVGRSSYEQYF,TGTGCCAGCAGCTTGGATGTGGGTAGGAGCTCCTACGAGCAGTACTTC
TRBJ1-1,TRBD1,16,-,TRBV18,CASSGQASPQNTEAFF,TGTGCCAGCTCGGGACAGGCCTCCCCCCAAAACACTGAAGCTTTCTTT
TRBJ2-3,TRBD2,15,few,TRBV5-4,CASSNLAASTDTQYF,TGTGCCAGCAGCAATCTAGCGGCCAGCACAGATACGCAGTATTTT
TRBJ1-3,TRBD1,14,-,TRBV11-2,CASSSGTGVNTIYF,TGTGCCAGCAGCTCCGGGACAGGGGTAAACACCATATATTTT
TRBJ2-1,TRBD2,16,-,TRBV5-4,CASSLGLTSGDNEQFF,TGTGCCAGCAGCTTGGGTCTGACTAGCGGTGACAATGAGCAGTTCTTC
TRBJ1-1,-,18,-,TRBV7-7,CASSLVGPLGHQNTEAFF,TGTGCCAGCAGCTTAGTAGGCCCCTTGGGACACCAGAACACTGAAGCTTTCTTT
TRBJ1-1,TRBD1,14,-,TRBV7-2,CASSSTGMNTEAFF,TGTGCCAGCAGCTCGACAGGGATGAACACTGAAGCTTTCTTT
TRBJ1-5,-,15,-,TRBV5-6,CASSSGAEGNQPQHF,TGTGCCAGCAGCTCTGGGGCGGAGGGGAATCAGCCCCAGCATTTT